This is a list of T cell receptor beta chains from one sample in a study of T cells in narcolepsy. TCRdb's table, derived via immunoSEQ multiplex PCR, lists solely in-frame clones and lacks some. The table shows 15,000 or so clones, with over 55% occurring only once. Source material: CD45RA- memory CD8+ T cells from PBMCs. These receptors were collected from a human donor with narcolepsy. CDR3s include the opening cysteine and the closing phenylalanine or tryptophan. The D gene is left open where the match is weak. The listing skips clone size in some rows; elsewhere it reads once, few, many or a size class.

clone size,V gene,D gene,J gene,CDR3 DNA,CDR3 protein
.,TRBV7-3,TRBD2,TRBJ2-1,TGTGCCAGCAGCTCCCTGCGAAGCGGGGGGGCCCCCAATGAGCAGTTCTTC,CASSSLRSGGAPNEQFF
.,TRBV27,TRBD1,TRBJ2-7,TGTGCCAGCAGTTTACAGGGGGCTAATTACGAGCAGTACTTC,CASSLQGANYEQYF
.,TRBV28,.,TRBJ2-1,TGTGCCAGCAGTTTTTCCAACGGAGGGGAGCAGTTCTTC,CASSFSNGGEQFF
.,TRBV29-1,.,TRBJ2-5,TGCAGCGTTGATCGTACAGGGAAAGGAGAGACCCAGTACTTC,CSVDRTGKGETQYF
.,TRBV10-3,TRBD1,TRBJ1-2,TGTGCCATCAGGGGGACAGCTAACTATGGCTACACCTTC,CAIRGTANYGYTF
.,TRBV27,TRBD2,TRBJ2-1,TGTGCCAGCAGTTATGGGACTAGCGGTAACTACAATGAGCAGTTCTTC,CASSYGTSGNYNEQFF
once,TRBV29-1,.,TRBJ1-1,TGCAGCGTTGAAATTAGGGGTATGAACACTGAAGCTTTCTTT,CSVEIRGMNTEAFF
.,TRBV7-8,.,TRBJ1-2,TGTGCCAGCAGCTCCGGGACCTCATTGTTAAAGTATGGCTACACCTTC,CASSSGTSLLKYGYTF
.,TRBV30,.,TRBJ2-1,TGTGCCTGGAGTGAGAGTAGCTATGGCAATGAGCAGTTCTTC,CAWSESSYGNEQFF
medium-sized,TRBV27,.,TRBJ1-1,TGTGCCAGCAGTTTAGCCCCTCAGATCAACACTGAAGCTTTCTTT,CASSLAPQINTEAFF
.,TRBV9,.,TRBJ2-1,TGTGCCAGCAGCGGGAGCGACTCCTACAATGAGCAGTTCTTC,CASSGSDSYNEQFF
.,TRBV5-1,.,TRBJ2-7,TGCGCCAGCAGCTTACAGGGTTATTTTTACGAGCAGTACTTC,CASSLQGYFYEQYF
.,TRBV10-1,.,TRBJ2-1,TGCGCCAGCAGCACGACCTGGGACGGATCCGAGCAGTTCTTC,CASSTTWDGSEQFF
once,TRBV6-1,.,TRBJ2-7,TGTGCTTCAGGGGGGTCCTACGAGCAGTACTTC,CASGGSYEQYF
.,TRBV5-4,TRBD1,TRBJ2-2,TGTGCCAGCAGCTTGGGACAGGGGTTAACCGGGGAGCTGTTTTTT,CASSLGQGLTGELFF